This T cell receptor (beta chain) originates from a study of T cells in women clearing cervical HPV infection (dated by TCRdb to 2016 to 2018). With respect to the entire study: The cases were 25 women with histologically confirmed HPV16-related CIN3 or worse, and 2 of those women had invasive cancers. The approximately 23 controls were women who cleared a single incident HPV16 infection within 12 months without developing precancer or cancer. A median age of approximately 30 years was observed in cases versus under 40 in controls, and no significant differences in baseline characteristics were found. Nested within Costa Rica's Guanacaste HPV Natural History Study, an exploratory proof-of-principle case-control study compared TCR repertoires across cervical HPV16 outcomes. In the parent cohort, around 10,000 women aged 18 or older were enrolled in Guanacaste, Costa Rica, during 1993 to 1994 and then followed for under 8 years. HLA typing was available for only a few women, so HLA type could not be excluded as a confounder. Cases and controls were matched on age within five years and on year of sample collection. For cases, the median interval between lesion detection and blood sampling was around 150 days, with an interquartile range of about 85 to 210 days. Case blood was taken at the visit when the lesion was first identified, whereas control blood was taken when infection was no longer detected. As quality controls, five blinded duplicates were added to each group, bringing the total to about 60 samples made up of about 50 participants and approximately ten replicates. The paper as a whole reports these results and caveats: Because the number of T cells per sample was unknown, the richness differences could reflect varying T-cell content rather than repertoire biology. Cases had lower TRBV6-7 relative abundance than controls (around 0.11% versus 0.15%; Bonferroni P = 0.0008). Cases were distinguished from controls with an estimated AUC of approximately 0.8 by random forest classifiers combining richness and V gene abundances. Whether associations preceded infection or resulted from infection could not be shown with the cross-sectional design, and effector/memory subsets and HPV-specific T cells were not isolated. TCR repertoire richness was significantly higher in CIN3+ cases than in controls across sequencing depths, while evenness did not differ.

Germline trimming amounts to 2 bases on V and 1 base on J, with 4 as the count of junction bases outside the gene matches. The CDR3 sequence holds 14 residues, the cysteine and phenylalanine included. The 33 bases shown cover part of the CDR3, and their frame starts at base 1. Reading the germline V gene (reference sequence) gives CDR1 GTSNPN and CDR2 SVGIG. TCR beta CDR3 regions were amplified by multiplex PCR using the immunoSEQ assay from an average of 1200 ng genomic DNA per sample. To correct primer bias, the assay used a complete synthetic TCR repertoire to set an amplification baseline. The amplicons were sequenced on the Illumina platform. The study's processing was this. Error correction of the sequences involved clustering with frequency ratios plus a modified nearest-neighbor algorithm, after which the sequences were analyzed in the immunoSEQ Analyzer using IMGT gene definitions. At each rarefaction depth, TCR richness and evenness were averaged across 20 rarefaction repeats, and any sample with fewer sequences than the depth was left out. Wilcoxon rank sum tests with FDR correction were used to compare relative abundances of V, D and J genes between the groups. For the blinded duplicates, the intraclass correlation was about 96% for TCR richness and averaged 76.4% across 70 or so gene segments. What TCRdb holds here is the immuneACCESS table cut down to in-frame rearrangements. Part of the clones is not present; checked against another copy, under half of the missing clones reflect an unresolved V gene, and the others are unexplained. For V, J and clone size, that table is used; D and trimming come from the DNA. This sample's table contains tens of thousands of clones. The top ten clones comprise about 7.2% of the sample.

Every participant had a single incident cervical HPV16 infection, and prevalent HPV16 infections were excluded. Cervical HPV DNA was detected with MY09/MY11 PCR, and genotyping was done with dot-blot hybridization. About 15 mL of heparinized blood were centrifuged, and the buffy coat was aliquoted, frozen at -30°C, then stored at -80°C. QIAGEN kits were used to extract genomic DNA from buffy coat specimens. On this clone itself: The clone's antigen remains unknown. The sequence runs out 3 residues before the end of the CDR3; the remainder is reconstructed from the germline J gene.

Recombination linked TRBV30 to TRBJ1-2; a stretch of 7 junction bases matches TRBD1. Sequencing was carried out using blood buffy coat. The clonotype was recovered from a woman aged 18 to 69 with a cervical HPV16 infection that either progressed to CIN3+ or cleared (not recorded which). CDR3 DNA, as far as it was read: TGTGCCTGGAGTCCGGGACAGCTTAACTATGGC. Its protein reads: CAWSPGQLNYG. The CDR3 in its entirety is CAWSPGQLNYGYTF. With the rest looked up from the reference TRBV30 and TRBJ1-2 genes rather than sequenced, the full variable domain is SQTIHQWPATLVQPVGSPLSLECTVEGTSNPNLYWYRQAAGRGLQLLFYSVGIGQISSEVPQNLSASRPQDRQFILSSKKLLLSDSGFYLCAWSPGQLNYGYTFGSGTRLTVV.